The 29 T cell receptor beta chains presented below share a single source sample, sequenced in a study of blood T cell repertoires in COVID-19. The method was immunoSEQ multiplex PCR; TCRdb's version includes in-frame clones alone and lacks a portion of them. The data hold tens of thousands of clones, with roughly 80% observed a single time. The material sequenced was peripheral blood. All receptors come from a human donor in a cohort sampled during active COVID-19.

This sequence joins TRBV10-2 and TRBJ1-4; TRBD1 matches at 7 bases. This CDR3 is built from 14 residues. The J segment lost 6 bases and the V segment lost 6 bases, leaving 7 bases of the junction unmatched. Germline CDR1 reads WSHSY; CDR2 reads SAAADI. The CDR3, as DNA: TGCGCCAGCAGCGTACAGGGGAAGGATGAAAAACTGTTTTTT. This translates into CASSVQGKDEKLFF.

The chain recombines TRBV5-1 with TRBJ2-1; TRBD1 matches at 7 bases. After removal of 0 bases from V and 2 bases from J, the junction contained 2 bases not matched to a gene. CDR3 length: 15 amino acids. The V gene's germline CDR1 is SGHRS and CDR2 YFSETQ. DNA of the CDR3: TGCGCCAGCAGCTTGGAAGGGGGCACCTACAATGAGCAGTTCTTC. Translation: CASSLEGGTYNEQFF. Complete variable domain (other parts from reference TRBV5-1 and TRBJ2-1): KAGVTQTPRYLIKTRGQQVTLSCSPISGHRSVSWYQQTPGQGLQFLFEYFSETQRNKGNFPGRFSGRQFSNSRSEMNVSTLELGDSALYLCASSLEGGTYNEQFFGPGTRLTVL.

This clone was counted between two and nine times. The rearrangement uses TRBV6-5 and TRBJ1-1; D unclear. Trimming stripped 7 bases from V and 7 bases from J, with 13 bases between. This CDR3 spans 12 amino acids. CDR1 and CDR2 (germline): MNHEY, SVGAGI. CDR3 sequence: CASTGSTHEAFF. The CDR3 bases are TGTGCCAGCACGGGGAGTACACATGAAGCTTTCTTT.

The V gene is TRBV27, the J gene TRBJ1-1; D is unclear. This CDR3 has 16 amino acids. The V and J ends lost 1 base and 0 bases respectively, with 12 bases between them. Germline CDR1 and CDR2: MNHEY and SMNVEV (reference sequence). CDR3 sequence reads: CASSLFPRQVNTEAFF. CDR3 nucleotide sequence: TGTGCCAGCAGTTTATTCCCACGACAAGTGAACACTGAAGCTTTCTTT.

The V and J genes are TRBV6-5 and TRBJ2-7, with a possible D match to TRBD1 (5 bases). This CDR3 spans 15 amino acids. Germline V lookup: CDR1 MNHEY, CDR2 SVGAGI. Between the trimmed V and J ends, which lost 0 bases and 2 bases, there was a span of 11 bases. CDR3 loop: CASSYSGQFTYEQYF. CDR3 coding DNA: TGTGCCAGCAGTTACTCGGGGCAGTTCACCTACGAGCAGTACTTC.

Only a few counts were recorded for this clone. DNA of the CDR3: TGTGCCAGCAGTTACCGTTCCACGGGAAGCACAGATACGCAGTATTTT. The encoded protein is CASSYRSTGSTDTQYF. The J gene is TRBJ2-3, the V gene TRBV6-6; weak D call: TRBD2 (5 bases). Germline-derived CDR1 and CDR2 are MNHNY and SVGAGI (reference sequence). CDR3 size: 16 residues. V was shortened by 2 bases and J by 0 bases, with 12 bases between the two germline ends.

This clone was picked up a small number of times. The V and J genes are TRBV6-6 and TRBJ1-6; 8 bases are a match to TRBD1. In germline, CDR1 is MNHNY, CDR2 SVGAGI (reference sequence). The CDR3 runs to 14 residues. The V gene end was trimmed by 8 bases and the J gene end by 7 bases; junction bases not matched to a gene: 7. The DNA for the CDR3 is TGTGCCAGCGCACAGGGGGTGGGGAATTCACCCCTCCACTTT. This codes for CASAQGVGNSPLHF.

This clone was seen a single time. The J gene is TRBJ2-1, the V gene TRBV4-1, with 7 bases that match TRBD2. CDR3 length equals 15 residues. The germline gives CDR1 MGHRA, CDR2 YSYEKL. Trimming took 1 base from V and 1 from J; bases not matched to a gene: 1. The CDR3 sequence: CASSQGRGSYNEQFF. In DNA, the CDR3 is TGCGCCAGCAGCCAAGGGCGGGGGTCCTACAATGAGCAGTTCTTC.

The chain has TRBV4-1 and TRBJ2-3, with 11 bases identical to TRBD1. CDR3 length: 16 residues. Germline V gene data show CDR1 as MGHRA and CDR2 as YSYEKL. Trimming at V came to 2 bases and at J to 5 bases, leaving 6 bases not matched to a gene. CDR3 region: CASSQQDRGLRDTQYF. In DNA form, the CDR3 reads TGCGCCAGCAGCCAACAGGACAGGGGGCTCCGAGATACGCAGTATTTT.

The chain combines TRBV5-4 with TRBJ1-2; D might be TRBD1 (5 bases). Trimming left V 1 base short and J 3 bases short, with 10 bases between. This CDR3 region has 14 residues. Germline lookup yields CDR1 SGHNT and CDR2 YYREEE (reference sequence). This chain's CDR3 is CASSLLMGHYGYTF. CDR3 sequence (DNA): TGTGCCAGCAGCTTGCTTATGGGGCACTATGGCTACACCTTC.

The chain uses TRBV6-4 and TRBJ2-2, with D possibly TRBD2 on 5 matching bases. Trimming pared 2 bases from V and 0 bases from J, leaving 10 bases between. This CDR3 has 16 amino acids. The germline V gene encodes CDR1 MRHNA and CDR2 SNTAGT. The CDR3 DNA reads TGTGCCAGCAGTGACCAGGCGGGTACGAACACCGGGGAGCTGTTTTTT. This sequence encodes CASSDQAGTNTGELFF.

About this clone: Other DNA sequences from this sample encode an identical CDR3 as well. The chain is built from TRBV2 and TRBJ1-6; 7 positions agree with TRBD1. The germline CDR1 and CDR2 sequences are SNHLY and FYNNEI. V was pared by 6 bases and J by 10 bases, with 9 bases of the junction left unmatched. The CDR3 is 14 amino acids. CDR3 sequence (DNA): TGTGCCAGCAGCGAAACAGGGGAAAGATCACCCCTCCACTTT. It specifies CASSETGERSPLHF. Using reference TRBV2 and TRBJ1-6 for the parts outside the CDR3, the full variable domain is EPEVTQTPSHQVTQMGQEVILRCVPISNHLYFYWYRQILGQKVEFLVSFYNNEISEKSEIFDDQFSVERPDGSNFTLKIRSTKLEDSAMYFCASSETGERSPLHFGNGTRLTVT.

The CDR3: CASSLGRNTGELFF. CDR3 bases: TGTGCCAGCAGCTTGGGGAGAAACACCGGGGAGCTGTTTTTT. J is TRBJ2-2 and V is TRBV5-6; no firm D call. CDR1 and CDR2 from the germline V gene are SGHDT and YYEEEE. V lost 0 bases to trimming and J lost 2 bases, with 5 bases between them. The CDR3 is made up of 14 amino acids.

V usage is TRBV5-4 and J usage is TRBJ1-1; no reliable D call. Trimming stripped 2 bases from V and 3 bases from J, with 14 bases between. The V gene's germline CDR1 is SGHNT and CDR2 YYREEE (reference sequence). This CDR3 is built from 15 residues. The CDR3 DNA is TGTGCCAGCAGCTTAAGGACCAGAGGGTACACTGAAGCTTTCTTT. Encoded protein: CASSLRTRGYTEAFF.

The table lists this clone with a count of one. The chain couples TRBV18 to TRBJ1-1; 7 bases fit TRBD1. Looked up from germline, CDR1 is KGHSH and CDR2 is LQKENI. The CDR3 is 16 amino acids. V shed 4 bases, J shed 1 base, and the junction held 9 bases outside the gene matches. The CDR3 sequence is CASSQGGSRKNTEAFF. In nucleotides, the CDR3 is TGTGCCAGCTCACAAGGGGGCAGTAGAAAGAACACTGAAGCTTTCTTT.

This chain uses TRBV2 with TRBJ1-1, with D perhaps TRBD1 (5 bases). Trimming removed 1 base from V and 4 bases from J, with 10 bases in between. Germline V lookup: CDR1 SNHLY, CDR2 FYNNEI. This CDR3 has 14 amino acids. The CDR3 DNA sequence: TGTGCCAGCAGTGAAGACAGGTGGAGCACTGAAGCTTTCTTT. Protein: CASSEDRWSTEAFF.

V usage is TRBV28 and J usage is TRBJ1-1; no definite D call. The length of the CDR3 is 14 residues. CDR1 is MDHEN, CDR2 SYDVKM, per germline. V was clipped by 2 bases and J by 0 bases, with 7 bases between them. The DNA of the CDR3 is TGTGCCAGCAGTTTAGGCGGTATGAACACTGAAGCTTTCTTT. This translates into CASSLGGMNTEAFF.

This chain joins TRBV7-2 and TRBJ1-4; D might be TRBD1 (6 bases). Germline CDR1 SGHTA, CDR2 FQGNSA. V lost 5 bases and J 4 bases, leaving 14 bases between the germline ends. This CDR3 contains 15 residues. The CDR3 DNA sequence: TGTGCCAGCAGCGCAAAGACAGGATTTAATGAAAAACTGTTTTTT. Protein: CASSAKTGFNEKLFF.

The chain recombines TRBV9 with TRBJ1-1; D unclear. Germline CDR1 and CDR2: SGDLS and YYNGEE. The ends were cut back, 2 bases at V and 2 bases at J, with 4 bases in the middle. CDR3 length equals 12 residues. In nucleotides, the CDR3 is TGTGCCAGCAGCGTGTTAAACACTGAAGCTTTCTTT. It specifies CASSVLNTEAFF.

The V and J genes are TRBV5-1 and TRBJ2-3; TRBD2 aligns across 12 bases. The CDR3 sequence is 16 residues long. V trimming: 2 bases; J trimming: 1 base; junction bases outside the gene matches: 2. CDR1 SGHRS and CDR2 YFSETQ come from the germline V gene. CDR3 nucleotides: TGCGCCAGCAGCTTACTAGCGGGGGGTCGCACAGATACGCAGTATTTT. It yields the protein CASSLLAGGRTDTQYF.

This chain links TRBV3-1 (or the pseudogene TRBV3-2) with TRBJ2-2, with 8 bases aligning to TRBD2. Germline-derived CDR1 and CDR2 are LGHDT and YNNKEL (reference sequence). V gave up 5 bases and J gave up 1 base; unmatched junction bases: 9. The CDR3 is 17 amino acids. The CDR3 sequence is CASSSRGAGGNTGELFF. In nucleotides, the CDR3 is TGTGCCAGCAGCTCCCGAGGGGCGGGGGGGAACACCGGGGAGCTGTTTTTT.

The rearrangement joins TRBV18 to TRBJ2-2; no reliable D call. V dropped 4 bases and J dropped 4 bases, with 7 bases sitting between them. CDR3 length equals 13 residues. CDR1 KGHSH and CDR2 LQKENI come from the germline V gene. The CDR3: CASSHSGTGELFF. The CDR3 DNA sequence: TGTGCCAGCTCACACTCCGGCACCGGGGAGCTGTTTTTT.

The chain carries TRBV2 and TRBJ2-3; D not certain. The CDR3 is 14 residues long. V gave up 2 bases and J gave up 1 base, with 7 bases separating them. Germline CDR1 reads SNHLY; CDR2 reads FYNNEI. This CDR3 reads CASSESIRTDTQYF. CDR3 sequence (DNA): TGTGCCAGCAGTGAATCTATACGCACAGATACGCAGTATTTT.

The chain is built from TRBV5-4 and TRBJ2-7, with a possible D match to TRBD1 (6 bases). The CDR3 is made up of 17 amino acids. Germline V lookup: CDR1 SGHNT, CDR2 YYREEE (reference sequence). Trimming took 0 bases from V and 0 from J, leaving 16 bases between them. The DNA of the CDR3 is TGTGCCAGCAGCTTGGAGCTGGGGGCCTCACTCTCCTACGAGCAGTACTTC. Translation gives CASSLELGASLSYEQYF.

The chain has TRBV9 and TRBJ2-7, with D possibly TRBD2 on 6 matching bases. The CDR3 has 16 amino acids. Trimming removed 4 bases at V and 2 bases at J, with 19 bases between. Germline V gene data show CDR1 as SGDLS and CDR2 as YYNGEE. The CDR3 nucleotides read TGTGCCAGCAGCCACCGGGACTCCCTCGGGGCCTACGAGCAGTACTTC. Protein product: CASSHRDSLGAYEQYF.

The gene calls are TRBV5-6 and TRBJ1-2; no clear D. V lost 6 bases to trimming and J lost 0 bases, with 9 bases between them. CDR1 is SGHDT and CDR2 is YYEEEE in the germline V gene. The CDR3 loop spans 13 amino acids. The CDR3: CASTAGSNYGYTF. The DNA of the CDR3 is TGTGCCAGCACCGCAGGATCTAACTATGGCTACACCTTC.

The J gene is TRBJ1-2, the V gene TRBV11-2; TRBD1 agrees at 12 bases. Per germline, CDR1 SGHAT and CDR2 FQNNGV. The CDR3 loop spans 16 amino acids. Trimming cost V 3 bases and J 3 bases; bases outside gene matches: 5. CDR3 coding DNA: TGTGCCAGCAGCTTGGGACAGGGGGCTGTGGACTATGGCTACACCTTC. Its translation is CASSLGQGAVDYGYTF.

The genes are TRBV4-3 and TRBJ2-5; no clear D. Trimming removed 5 bases at V and 3 bases at J, with 10 bases between. This CDR3 is 13 amino acids long. Germline V lookup: CDR1 LGHNA, CDR2 YSLEER. As DNA, the CDR3 is TGCGCCAGCAGCGTCGACATTAAAGAGACCCAGTACTTC. The encoded protein is CASSVDIKETQYF.

In its sample, this clone was seen once. V gene TRBV4-1 combines with J gene TRBJ1-4, with TRBD1 identical over 7 bases. Trimming cost V 4 bases and J 3 bases; bases outside gene matches: 5. Germline V gene data show CDR1 as MGHRA and CDR2 as YSYEKL. The CDR3 length is 15 residues. This chain's CDR3 is CASSLPGTANEKLFF. CDR3 DNA: TGCGCCAGCAGCCTACCCGGGACAGCTAATGAAAAACTGTTTTTT.